This TCR beta chain was documented in a study of blood T cells in healthy people across ages. This clonotype was found a few times. Its specificity is not known. Study-wide results and caveats: Older age coincided with a roughly linear decline in TCR beta diversity per million T cells.

The CDR3 is 16 amino acids. Losses at the gene ends were 7 bases for V and 2 bases for J; bases not matched to a gene: 11. Through a sample-barcoded 5' primer and a J-beta primer mix, a second PCR was run for roughly 7 to 11 cycles. From the 5' RACE reads, TCRdb called clonotypes with MiXCR, one entry per CDR3 protein. The data show about 640,000 distinct CDR3 sequences, with around 54% seen just once and approximately 37% held by the top ten. Material: blood. The chain carries TRBV12-3 or TRBV12-4 and TRBJ1-5, with 7 positions matching TRBD1. The sequence was obtained from a man aged 55 to 70 in good health. The chain's CDR3 is CASNSWKTGGNQPQHF. The CDR3 nucleotides read TGTGCCAGCAACTCGTGGAAAACAGGGGGCAATCAGCCCCAGCATTTT.